This TCR beta chain appears in the sequencing data of a study of T-cell reconstitution after alpha-beta-depleted transplantation in children. This clonotype came up many times. Its cognate antigen is unknown. Points from the study as a whole: Reports say that about two months after transplant, the alpha-beta T cells came out of several hundred graft clones that had expanded. Surviving recipient T cells and thymic progenitors underlay high day-60 TCRbeta diversity in some patients. Most T-cell counts and diversity one year after the transplant came from T cells that were newly produced.

This sample's TCRbeta library carried unique molecular identifier barcodes. TCRdb processed the PCR reads anew with MiXCR; each CDR3 protein has one entry. The table has around 17,000 distinct CDR3 sequences, about 5% seen once. Material: PBMCs, obtained before TCRalphabeta/CD19-depleted stem cell transplant. The TCR originated in a boy aged 5-17 years with acute lymphoblastic leukemia, due to receive a stem cell transplant.

The CDR3 DNA follows: TGTGCCAGCAGCCATAGATATGTAACAGGGGTCGGAAACACCATATATTTT. Protein: CASSHRYVTGVGNTIYF. The chain joins TRBV3-1 to TRBJ1-3, with 7 bases matching TRBD1. V lost 3 bases and J lost 4; bases outside the gene matches: 12. The CDR3 extends over 17 amino acids. The germline V gene has CDR1 LGHDT and CDR2 YNNKEL (reference sequence). Supplemented by reference TRBV3-1 and TRBJ1-3, the full variable domain reads DTAVSQTPKYLVTQMGNDKSIKCEQNLGHDTMYWYKQDSKKFLKIMFSYNNKELIINETVPNRFSPKSPDKAHLNLHINSLELGDSAVYFCASSHRYVTGVGNTIYFGEGSWLTVV.